This T cell receptor beta chain was recorded in a study of blood T cell repertoires in COVID-19. Study-level background: Spain, Italy and the United States supplied samples that represented acute and convalescent COVID-19. Sample material is recorded as cDNA or gDNA derived from T cells, B-cell-depleted T cells, or PBMCs.

There are 13 residues in the CDR3. CDR1 is SEHNR, CDR2 FQNEAQ, per germline (reference sequence). The junction had 3 bases not matched to a gene; V was cut back by 5 bases and J by 3 bases. How the authors handled the data: Amplified reference gene primers provided the basis for estimating nucleated cell counts. The protocol was immunoSEQ multiplex PCR, while the TCRdb copy is restricted to in-frame clones and leaves out a portion. V and J calls and clone size are copied from that table; D and trimming were computed from the DNA. The data hold 45,000 to 65,000 clones, with 90% observed a single time.

The rearrangement links TRBV7-9 to TRBJ1-2, with TRBD1 matching over 7 bases. Source material: peripheral blood. The TCR comes from a man between 50 and 59 years old with acute or convalescent COVID-19. The DNA of the CDR3 is TGTGCCAGCAGCATGCAGGGGGACTATGGCTACACCTTC. It yields the protein CASSMQGDYGYTF.